The 27 T cell receptor beta chains below were found in one sample sequenced in a study of radiotherapy plus CTLA-4 blockade in lung cancer. TCRdb's table, derived via immunoSEQ multiplex PCR, lists solely in-frame clones and lacks some. The sample carries 70,000 to 90,000 clones, roughly 80% recorded once. Specimen: peripheral blood, collected from a patient treated with radiotherapy plus ipilimumab. The receptors shown here come from a human donor with non-small cell lung cancer who had stable disease on radiotherapy plus ipilimumab.

V is TRBV14 and J is TRBJ1-3; D is ambiguous. V was shortened by 2 bases and J by 7 bases, with 9 bases between the two germline ends. The CDR3 runs 13 residues. The V gene's germline CDR1 is SGHDN and CDR2 FVKESK. CDR3 DNA: TGTGCCAGCAGCCAATTGACACCCAACACCATATATTTT. Translation: CASSQLTPNTIYF.

The count of this clone is one. V gene TRBV5-6 combines with J gene TRBJ2-3, with D perhaps being TRBD1 or TRBD2 (5 bases each). The CDR3 is 16 residues long. The V end was cut by 2 bases, the J end by 5 bases, with 18 bases between. Looked up from germline, CDR1 is SGHDT and CDR2 is YYEEEE. DNA for the CDR3: TGTGCCAGCAGCTTCCGGGGCCTCGGAAGGGAAGATACGCAGTATTTT. It specifies CASSFRGLGREDTQYF.

Regarding this clone: The same CDR3 also results from other DNA sequences found in this sample. V gene TRBV7-2 combines with J gene TRBJ2-4; D is uncertain. The ends were cut back, 1 base at V and 2 bases at J, with 6 bases in the middle. CDR3 length: 14 residues. From germline, CDR1 is SGHTA and CDR2 FQGNSA. The CDR3 loop is CASSLEPSKNIQYF. The CDR3 nucleotides are TGTGCCAGCAGCTTAGAGCCATCCAAAAACATTCAGTACTTC.

V usage is TRBV27 and J usage is TRBJ1-2; D is ambiguous. This CDR3 spans 14 amino acids. The germline V and J ends were trimmed by 2 bases and 3 bases, with 10 bases remaining between them. Germline CDR1 and CDR2: MNHEY and SMNVEV (reference sequence). CDR3 region: CASSLDGSDYGYTF. Written as DNA, the CDR3 is TGTGCCAGCAGTTTAGATGGTAGTGACTATGGCTACACCTTC.

This chain uses TRBV5-4 with TRBJ1-2; 9 bases match TRBD1. CDR3 length: 13 residues. With 4 bases clipped from V and 10 bases from J, the junction kept 8 bases outside the gene matches. In germline, CDR1 is SGHNT, CDR2 YYREEE (reference sequence). The CDR3 reads CASSQRDRDDYTF. The CDR3 nucleotides are TGTGCCAGCAGCCAGAGGGACAGGGACGACTACACCTTC.

In its sample, this clone was seen once. This chain connects TRBV4-2 to TRBJ2-5; TRBD2 aligns across 13 bases. Per the germline V gene, CDR1 is LGHNA and CDR2 is YNFKEQ. This CDR3 is built from 17 residues. The junction had 10 bases not matched to a gene; V was cut back by 4 bases and J by 5 bases. CDR3 nucleotide sequence: TGTGCCAGCAGCCCCGGACTAGCGGGAGCCATTCCGGAGACCCAGTACTTC. Its protein product is CASSPGLAGAIPETQYF.

This chain joins TRBV28 and TRBJ1-1; D might be TRBD1 (6 bases). The CDR3 is 17 residues long. With 4 bases removed from V and 0 bases from J, the gap between germline ends came to 18 bases. Germline V lookup: CDR1 MDHEN, CDR2 SYDVKM. The DNA of the CDR3 is TGTGCCAGCAGTTCCGGACAGAGGGGACTTCTGAACACTGAAGCTTTCTTT. Its protein product is CASSSGQRGLLNTEAFF.

The rearrangement joins TRBV28 to TRBJ2-7, with D perhaps given as TRBD1 or TRBD2 (7 bases each). This CDR3 has 15 amino acids. CDR1 is MDHEN, CDR2 SYDVKM, per germline. Trimming shortened V by 5 bases and J by 3 bases, and 17 bases separated the two germline ends. CDR3 loop: CASSTAGGALYEQYF. CDR3 nucleotide sequence: TGTGCCAGCAGTACCGCAGGGGGGGCTCTCTACGAGCAGTACTTC. Full variable domain (missing parts from reference TRBV28 and TRBJ2-7): DVKVTQSSRYLVKRTGEKVFLECVQDMDHENMFWYRQDPGLGLRLIYFSYDVKMKEKGDIPEGYSVSREKKERFSLILESASTNQTSMYLCASSTAGGALYEQYFGPGTRLTVT.

This clone was seen just once. The V gene is TRBV5-6, the J gene TRBJ2-1, with 13 bases fitting TRBD2. The CDR3 spans 16 residues. Germline V gene data show CDR1 as SGHDT and CDR2 as YYEEEE. V shed 4 bases, J shed 7 bases, and the junction held 8 bases outside the gene matches. In nucleotides, the CDR3 is TGTGCCAGCAGCCTACGGACTAGCGGGAGACAGAATGAGCAGTTCTTC. As protein: CASSLRTSGRQNEQFF.

Concerning this clone itself: This sample includes further DNA sequences coding for the same CDR3. The chain recombines TRBV7-9 with TRBJ2-7; no reliable D call. The V end was cut by 10 bases, the J end by 7 bases, with 20 bases between. Germline V gives CDR1 SEHNR, CDR2 FQNEAQ (reference sequence). This CDR3 has 13 residues. The CDR3: CAIVPTGPGEQYF. DNA for the CDR3: TGTGCCATAGTGCCAACTGGCCCCGGGGAGCAGTACTTC.

The gene calls are TRBV11-2 and TRBJ2-7, with TRBD2 identical over 11 bases. Germline V gives CDR1 SGHAT, CDR2 FQNNGV. Trimming removed 3 bases from V and 2 bases from J; junction bases left unmatched: 3. This CDR3 contains 15 residues. The CDR3 region is CASSFGTSGTYEQYF. The CDR3 DNA reads as TGTGCCAGCAGCTTCGGGACTAGCGGAACCTACGAGCAGTACTTC.

This clone was detected only once. V gene TRBV27 combines with J gene TRBJ2-1; 8 bases agree with TRBD2. Germline CDR1 is MNHEY and CDR2 is SMNVEV (reference sequence). The CDR3 has 15 amino acids. V was clipped by 4 bases and J by 4 bases; unmatched bases: 6. The CDR3 DNA is TGTGCCAGCAGTTACTCCGGGACTAGGTACAATGAGCAGTTCTTC. Its protein product is CASSYSGTRYNEQFF.

The chain carries TRBV5-1 and TRBJ1-3; D remains ambiguous. The length of the CDR3 is 15 residues. Germline CDR1 reads SGHRS; CDR2 reads YFSETQ. The ends were cut back, 0 bases at V and 2 bases at J, with 9 bases in the middle. The CDR3 is CASSLVGNTGNTIYF. The CDR3 DNA follows: TGCGCCAGCAGCTTGGTTGGAAATACTGGAAACACCATATATTTT.

Written as DNA, the CDR3 is TGTGCCAGCTCACCACTTGGAGAGGGCGGTGAAAAACTGTTTTTT. This gives the protein CASSPLGEGGEKLFF. The chain combines TRBV18 with TRBJ1-4; D not certain. The V gene lost 1 base and the J gene lost 7 bases, with 13 bases spanning the gap. Germline V gives CDR1 KGHSH, CDR2 LQKENI. The CDR3 is made up of 15 amino acids.

V usage is TRBV7-3 and J usage is TRBJ2-1; D not resolved. Per germline, CDR1 SGHTA and CDR2 FQGTGA. The CDR3 is made up of 15 amino acids. V lost 3 bases and J lost 6, with 15 bases in between. The DNA for the CDR3 is TGTGCCAGCAGCTTCCTGGATGGGCCGACCAATGAGCAGTTCTTC. Translated, it gives CASSFLDGPTNEQFF.

The sample holds a few counts of this clone. The genes are TRBV27 and TRBJ2-5; the D gene could be TRBD1 or TRBD2 (5 bases each). The V gene's germline CDR1 is MNHEY and CDR2 SMNVEV (reference sequence). V was cut by 3 bases and J by 4 bases, with 12 bases left in between. The length of the CDR3 is 14 residues. CDR3 protein: CASSFGGVSETQYF. CDR3 bases: TGTGCCAGCAGTTTTGGGGGAGTATCAGAGACCCAGTACTTC.

The chain combines TRBV4-1 with TRBJ1-1; TRBD1 matches at 7 bases. Germline V gives CDR1 MGHRA, CDR2 YSYEKL. The CDR3 sequence is 15 residues long. V lost 2 bases to trimming and J lost 8 bases; unmatched junction nucleotides: 11. The CDR3 bases are TGCGCCAGCAGCCAACCCGGACAGGCTCGGCGGGAAGCTTTCTTT. It codes for CASSQPGQARREAFF.

The rearrangement uses TRBV7-9 and TRBJ2-5; D is possibly TRBD1 or TRBD2 (7 bases each). The CDR3 extends over 14 amino acids. Trimming removed 3 bases at V and 1 base at J, with 9 bases between. Germline values: CDR1 SEHNR, CDR2 FQNEAQ (reference sequence). The CDR3 sequence: CASSFRGGQETQYF. CDR3 bases: TGTGCCAGCAGCTTCAGGGGGGGCCAAGAGACCCAGTACTTC. The entire variable domain, with the rest obtained from reference TRBV7-9 and TRBJ2-5, is as follows: DTGVSQNPRHKITKRGQNVTFRCDPISEHNRLYWYRQTLGQGPEFLTYFQNEAQLEKSRLLSDRFSAERPKGSFSTLEIQRTEQGDSAMYLCASSFRGGQETQYFGPGTRLLVL.

V gene TRBV19 combines with J gene TRBJ1-2; 8 positions match TRBD1. The junction had 2 bases not matched to a gene; V was cut back by 3 bases and J by 2 bases. The length of the CDR3 is 14 residues. Germline V lookup: CDR1 LNHDA, CDR2 SQIVND (reference sequence). CDR3 nucleotides: TGTGCCAGTAGTATCAGGGGGCGCAACTATGGCTACACCTTC. Protein sequence: CASSIRGRNYGYTF.

The chain combines TRBV27 with TRBJ2-7, with 11 bases identical to TRBD2. Germline V gene sequence: CDR1 MNHEY, CDR2 SMNVEV (reference sequence). This CDR3 contains 22 residues. The V and J ends lost 5 bases and 0 bases, in that order; junction bases with no gene match: 24. The CDR3 spells CASSPRTTSGATITSTSYEQYF. CDR3 bases: TGTGCCAGCAGTCCACGAACGACTAGCGGGGCCACAATTACCTCGACCTCCTACGAGCAGTACTTC.

The chain carries TRBV5-1 and TRBJ2-1; 8 bases agree with TRBD2. Germline V CDR1 and CDR2: SGHRS, YFSETQ. The V and J ends lost 3 bases and 1 base, in that order; junction bases with no gene match: 6. This CDR3 is 16 amino acids long. CDR3 sequence reads: CASSSGGTGSYNEQFF. In nucleotides, the CDR3 is TGCGCCAGCAGCTCGGGGGGGACTGGTTCCTACAATGAGCAGTTCTTC.

This chain connects TRBV7-9 to TRBJ2-7; tentative D call: TRBD1 (5 bases). The CDR3 loop spans 16 amino acids. Germline CDR1 is SEHNR and CDR2 is FQNEAQ (reference sequence). V was pared by 0 bases and J by 0 bases, with 12 bases between. DNA for the CDR3: TGTGCCAGCAGCTTAGCGCCGGACACCCGCTCCTACGAGCAGTACTTC. Its translation is CASSLAPDTRSYEQYF.

This clone was seen once. The chain joins TRBV7-2 to TRBJ1-2; 10 bases align to TRBD1. V dropped 1 base and J dropped 4; count of bases not matched to a gene: 6. This CDR3 comprises 16 residues. CDR1 is SGHTA and CDR2 is FQGNSA in the germline V gene. The DNA for the CDR3 is TGTGCCAGCAGCTTAGGTCGGGACAGGGGAAGCTATGGCTACACCTTC. Translation: CASSLGRDRGSYGYTF.

The chain joins TRBV28 to TRBJ1-3, with D unclear. This CDR3 is 11 amino acids long. The V and J ends lost 6 bases and 9 bases respectively, with 9 bases between them. Per germline, CDR1 MDHEN and CDR2 SYDVKM. The CDR3 region has the DNA TGTGCCAGCAGCTCCGATAGCACCATATATTTT. It is translated as CASSSDSTIYF. Filled out from reference TRBV28 and TRBJ1-3, the complete variable domain reads DVKVTQSSRYLVKRTGEKVFLECVQDMDHENMFWYRQDPGLGLRLIYFSYDVKMKEKGDIPEGYSVSREKKERFSLILESASTNQTSMYLCASSSDSTIYFGEGSWLTVV.

The V gene is TRBV5-4, the J gene TRBJ2-7, with 10 bases fitting TRBD1. Germline V gives CDR1 SGHNT, CDR2 YYREEE (reference sequence). The CDR3 runs 18 residues. The V and J ends lost 4 bases and 5 bases, in that order; junction bases with no gene match: 18. DNA for the CDR3: TGTGCCAGCAGCACGGGGACAGGGGTTTTCTCCTTTGGCCACGAGCAGTACTTC. Its protein product is CASSTGTGVFSFGHEQYF.

This clone occurred a few times. The genes are TRBV2 and TRBJ2-7; possible D gene TRBD2, 5 bases. The germline V gene encodes CDR1 SNHLY and CDR2 FYNNEI. V was clipped by 4 bases and J by 3 bases, with 13 bases between them. There are 14 residues in the CDR3. The CDR3 DNA sequence: TGTGCCAGCAGTGCTCGGCGGGCGAGCTACGAGCAGTACTTC. This translates into CASSARRASYEQYF.

CDR3 nucleotide sequence: TGTGCCAGTAACCCCAACGGGGACTCCTACGAGCAGTACTTC. It yields the protein CASNPNGDSYEQYF. The chain is built from TRBV19 and TRBJ2-7, with D tentatively TRBD2 (5 bases). The CDR3 length is 14 residues. Per the germline V gene, CDR1 is LNHDA and CDR2 is SQIVND (reference sequence). Trimming removed 7 bases from V and 0 bases from J, with 13 bases in between.